What follows are 12 T cell receptor beta chains derived from one specimen sequenced in a study of T cell responses to AZD1222 COVID-19 vaccine. The assay was immunoSEQ multiplex PCR, and TCRdb's table has in-frame clones only and misses some. The data contain 95,000 to 100,000 clones, 90% of them singletons. Material: peripheral blood, obtained on day 0 of AZD1222 vaccination. The receptors shown here come from an adult in good health.

This chain connects TRBV28 to TRBJ2-5, with D perhaps assigned TRBD1 or TRBD2 (5 bases each). The CDR3 extends over 16 amino acids. The V gene lost 7 bases and the J gene lost 1 base, with 19 bases spanning the gap. CDR1 is MDHEN and CDR2 is SYDVKM in the germline V gene. The CDR3 spells CASNGSPRDLQETQYF. CDR3 in DNA: TGTGCCAGCAATGGTAGTCCCCGGGACCTCCAAGAGACCCAGTACTTC.

This clone was seen just once. CDR3 DNA: TGCGCCAGCAGCCCCAGGGGAGGGACGATTACTGAAGCTTTCTTT. Its protein product is CASSPRGGTITEAFF. The chain recombines TRBV5-1 with TRBJ1-1; D may be TRBD1 (6 bases). Germline V gene data show CDR1 as SGHRS and CDR2 as YFSETQ. The V gene lost 4 bases and the J gene lost 5 bases, with 18 bases spanning the gap. This CDR3 spans 15 amino acids.

V gene TRBV14 combines with J gene TRBJ1-1; weak D call: TRBD1 (5 bases). V was cut by 4 bases and J by 2 bases, with 14 bases left in between. Germline loops: CDR1 SGHDN, CDR2 FVKESK. The CDR3 is made up of 15 amino acids. The CDR3 loop is CASSPTGLSNTEAFF. CDR3 DNA sequence: TGTGCCAGCAGCCCCACAGGACTATCAAACACTGAAGCTTTCTTT. Full variable domain (remainder filled in from reference TRBV14 and TRBJ1-1): EAGVTQFPSHSVIEKGQTVTLRCDPISGHDNLYWYRRVMGKEIKFLLHFVKESKQDESGMPNNRFLAERTGGTYSTLKVQPAELEDSGVYFCASSPTGLSNTEAFFGQGTRLTVV.

This chain joins TRBV7-9 and TRBJ1-3; the D is unclear. Germline-derived CDR1 and CDR2 are SEHNR and FQNEAQ (reference sequence). With 1 base removed from V and 4 bases from J, the gap between germline ends came to 20 bases. The CDR3 runs 18 residues. This CDR3 reads CASSLEVIGHLPGNTIYF. The CDR3 DNA sequence: TGTGCCAGCAGCTTAGAGGTCATAGGGCATCTCCCCGGAAACACCATATATTTT. Filled out from reference TRBV7-9 and TRBJ1-3, the complete variable domain reads DTGVSQNPRHKITKRGQNVTFRCDPISEHNRLYWYRQTLGQGPEFLTYFQNEAQLEKSRLLSDRFSAERPKGSFSTLEIQRTEQGDSAMYLCASSLEVIGHLPGNTIYFGEGSWLTVV.

In DNA, the CDR3 is TGTGCCAGCAGACCCCGTACAGGACTTTATGGCTACACCTTC. Its protein product is CASRPRTGLYGYTF. V and J are TRBV5-8 and TRBJ1-2; perhaps TRBD1 as D (5 bases). This CDR3 spans 14 amino acids. In germline, CDR1 is SGHTS, CDR2 YDEGEE. Between the trimmed V and J ends, which lost 5 bases and 5 bases, there was a span of 16 bases. Combining the CDR3 with reference TRBV5-8 and TRBJ1-2 gives the whole variable domain EAGVTQSPTHLIKTRGQQATLRCSPISGHTSVYWYQQALGLGLQFLLWYDEGEERNRGNFPPRFSGRQFPNYSSELNVNALELEDSALYLCASRPRTGLYGYTFGSGTRLTVV.

This chain links TRBV6-5 with TRBJ1-5; D is unresolved. This CDR3 region has 15 residues. Germline V gives CDR1 MNHEY, CDR2 SVGAGI. V lost 7 bases and J lost 2, with 15 bases in between. CDR3 in DNA: TGTGCCAGCATTCGCGACCTGACGGGCAATCAGCCCCAGCATTTT. Amino acid sequence: CASIRDLTGNQPQHF.

The rearrangement uses TRBV7-9 and TRBJ2-3; D is unresolved. The length of the CDR3 is 14 residues. Looked up from germline, CDR1 is SEHNR and CDR2 is FQNEAQ (reference sequence). Between the trimmed V and J ends, which lost 4 bases and 0 bases, there was a span of 8 bases. CDR3 bases: TGTGCCAGCAGCTCGTCTGGGAGCACAGATACGCAGTATTTT. As protein: CASSSSGSTDTQYF.

This chain uses TRBV5-1 with TRBJ2-3; D is possibly TRBD2 (7 bases). Germline CDR1 SGHRS, CDR2 YFSETQ. This CDR3 is 17 amino acids long. The V gene lost 3 bases and the J gene lost 0 bases, with 17 bases spanning the gap. Here the CDR3 reads CASSSERGGGSTDTQYF. The CDR3 region has the DNA TGCGCCAGCAGCTCGGAACGAGGGGGGGGAAGCACAGATACGCAGTATTTT.

The CDR3: CASNGQGWTEAFF. For the CDR3, the DNA is TGTGCCAGCAACGGACAGGGGTGGACTGAAGCTTTCTTT. This chain uses TRBV5-6 with TRBJ1-1, with 9 bases that match TRBD1. Trimming at V came to 6 bases and at J to 5 bases, leaving 5 bases not matched to a gene. This CDR3 is 13 amino acids long. Per the germline V gene, CDR1 is SGHDT and CDR2 is YYEEEE.

The V call is TRBV28, the J call TRBJ1-2; tentative D call: TRBD1 (5 bases). V lost 2 bases and J 4 bases, leaving 11 bases between the germline ends. From germline, CDR1 is MDHEN and CDR2 SYDVKM. The CDR3 runs to 14 residues. The DNA of the CDR3 is TGTGCCAGCAGTTTAGGCGGGGGAGGCTATGGCTACACCTTC. Translation: CASSLGGGGYGYTF.

This clone was counted between two and nine times. This chain joins TRBV10-3 and TRBJ2-7; tentative D call: TRBD1 (6 bases). V lost 10 bases and J lost 10, with 23 bases in between. The germline gives CDR1 ENHRY, CDR2 SYGVKD. The CDR3 is made up of 13 amino acids. CDR3 DNA: TGTGCCACCTTAAACAGACAGGCGAGAATCCAGTACTTC. This encodes CATLNRQARIQYF.

V and J are TRBV28 and TRBJ1-2; D is ambiguous. V was pared by 3 bases and J by 8 bases, with 13 bases between. CDR3 length: 13 residues. The germline V gene encodes CDR1 MDHEN and CDR2 SYDVKM. CDR3 DNA sequence: TGTGCCAGCAGTTTTCAGTGGGAAGGGGGCTACACCTTC. Amino acids: CASSFQWEGGYTF.